A selection of T cell receptor beta chains follows, all from one sample in a study of control samples from healthy donors and cancer patients. Only in-frame clones appear in the TCRdb table, and some are missing; sequencing was by immunoSEQ multiplex PCR. The sample consists of about 130,000 clones, 90% of them appearing once. The sequenced material came from blood. The receptors were gathered from a man aged 18 to 29 in good health. The conserved cysteine and the conserved F or W are not part of the CDR3 here. Each record gives: V gene, J gene, CDR3 protein.

V gene: TRBV25-1
J gene: TRBJ1-1
CDR3 protein: ASRLGPEAF

V gene: TRBV27
J gene: TRBJ1-4
CDR3 protein: ASSLVATNEKLF

V gene: TRBV7-3
J gene: TRBJ1-2
CDR3 protein: ASSSDAGQLYGYT

V gene: TRBV7-9
J gene: TRBJ2-2
CDR3 protein: ASSFKGTHTGELF

V gene: TRBV7-3
J gene: TRBJ2-1
CDR3 protein: ASSLASADNEQF

V gene: TRBV28
J gene: TRBJ1-5
CDR3 protein: ASSLGAWGGNQPQH

V gene: TRBV9
J gene: TRBJ2-3
CDR3 protein: ASSDRSGRGTDTQY

V gene: TRBV5-1
J gene: TRBJ1-4
CDR3 protein: ASSWGQGPTNEKLF

V gene: TRBV30
J gene: TRBJ2-1
CDR3 protein: AWSSRAGVQF

V gene: TRBV7-6
J gene: TRBJ2-2
CDR3 protein: ASSLVVGELF

V gene: TRBV25-1
J gene: TRBJ1-5
CDR3 protein: ASSESDNQPQH

V gene: TRBV27
J gene: TRBJ2-3
CDR3 protein: ASSLRVTGGIDTQY

V gene: TRBV5-5
J gene: TRBJ2-1
CDR3 protein: ASSFSSGSPYNEQF

V gene: TRBV6-6
J gene: TRBJ2-7
CDR3 protein: ASSYGPSGAHYEQY

V gene: TRBV11-2
J gene: TRBJ2-3
CDR3 protein: ASRSTGDFTDTQY

V gene: TRBV24-1
J gene: TRBJ2-2
CDR3 protein: ATSDFSGGGTGELF

V gene: TRBV2
J gene: TRBJ1-4
CDR3 protein: ASSDQGTYEKLF

V gene: TRBV6-2/TRBV6-3
J gene: TRBJ2-7
CDR3 protein: ASSRGEREQY

V gene: TRBV25-1
J gene: TRBJ2-1
CDR3 protein: ASRETGGKGDEQF

V gene: TRBV6-5
J gene: TRBJ1-2
CDR3 protein: ASSSGPTSYGYT

V gene: TRBV5-1
J gene: TRBJ2-7
CDR3 protein: ASSLGFLRAPQY

V gene: TRBV12-5
J gene: TRBJ2-2
CDR3 protein: ASGQGTDTGELF

V gene: TRBV18
J gene: TRBJ1-5
CDR3 protein: ASSNSNQPQH

V gene: TRBV20-1
J gene: TRBJ2-7
CDR3 protein: SASLYPSYEQY

V gene: TRBV2
J gene: TRBJ1-3
CDR3 protein: ASTGGAGNTIY

V gene: TRBV6-5
J gene: TRBJ2-1
CDR3 protein: ASSSPGNSYNEQF

V gene: TRBV7-6
J gene: TRBJ2-5
CDR3 protein: ASSYGPEETQY

V gene: TRBV7-8
J gene: TRBJ1-1
CDR3 protein: ASSDRTGAIMNTEAF

V gene: TRBV7-2
J gene: TRBJ2-7
CDR3 protein: ASSLDVDRGQY

V gene: TRBV7-2
J gene: TRBJ2-1
CDR3 protein: ASSLASSGGYNEQF

V gene: TRBV28
J gene: TRBJ1-4
CDR3 protein: ASKSGGQGAEKLF

V gene: TRBV18
J gene: TRBJ2-7
CDR3 protein: ASSPPEQDYEQY

V gene: TRBV7-2
J gene: TRBJ2-3
CDR3 protein: ASSLVGGGAGADTQY

V gene: TRBV5-1
J gene: TRBJ2-2
CDR3 protein: ASSPEGTGELF

V gene: TRBV19
J gene: TRBJ2-1
CDR3 protein: ASSIDDTGLTHNEQF

V gene: TRBV5-4
J gene: TRBJ1-2
CDR3 protein: ASSLGGQGYGYT

V gene: TRBV7-2
J gene: TRBJ1-5
CDR3 protein: ASSFGGSLGQPQH

V gene: TRBV12-3/TRBV12-4
J gene: TRBJ2-7
CDR3 protein: ASSLGLREQY

V gene: TRBV21-1
J gene: TRBJ1-2
CDR3 protein: ASSKALQTNYGYT

V gene: TRBV27
J gene: TRBJ1-2
CDR3 protein: ATSSGTAMYGYT

V gene: TRBV6-5
J gene: TRBJ2-5
CDR3 protein: ATGWGEETQY

V gene: TRBV9
J gene: TRBJ2-1
CDR3 protein: ASSGLAGGPLSDNEQF

V gene: TRBV18
J gene: TRBJ2-5
CDR3 protein: ASSPTVQETQY

V gene: TRBV24-1
J gene: TRBJ1-1
CDR3 protein: ATQGGGDTEAF

V gene: TRBV6-1
J gene: TRBJ1-6
CDR3 protein: ASSERDNSPLH

V gene: TRBV5-4
J gene: TRBJ1-6
CDR3 protein: ASSSTLRGSPLH

V gene: TRBV7-9
J gene: TRBJ2-6
CDR3 protein: ASSLLRDRPNVLT

V gene: TRBV4-1
J gene: TRBJ2-5
CDR3 protein: ASSQEGRGRGGTQY

V gene: TRBV7-2
J gene: TRBJ2-7
CDR3 protein: ASSRPDSYEQY

V gene: TRBV10-1
J gene: TRBJ2-3
CDR3 protein: ASSESVGWTSGSQGTDTQY

V gene: TRBV10-3
J gene: TRBJ2-1
CDR3 protein: AISARGVDEQF

V gene: TRBV5-1
J gene: TRBJ2-1
CDR3 protein: ASSLDRGGSYNEQF

V gene: TRBV27
J gene: TRBJ2-1
CDR3 protein: ASSLMDRVSPHEQF

V gene: TRBV28
J gene: TRBJ2-7
CDR3 protein: ASSLYGFVYEQY